This T cell receptor beta chain comes out of a study of early T cells in non-severe SARS-CoV-2 infection. Trimming took 0 bases from V and 4 from J, leaving 10 bases between them. This CDR3 has 15 residues. Germline-derived CDR1 and CDR2 are MNHNS and SASEGT. TCRdb reprocessed the 5' RACE reads with MiXCR, giving one entry per CDR3 protein. The repertoire holds tens of thousands of distinct CDR3 sequences, with about 12% as singletons. The source of this sequence is an adult who was a healthcare worker with PCR-confirmed SARS-CoV-2 infection or an uninfected control (not recorded which). The chain combines TRBV6-1 with TRBJ1-3; D possibly corresponds to TRBD1 (5 bases). The specimen sequenced was whole blood. The CDR3 bases are TGTGCCAGCAGTGAAGCTGGGGCGGCGGGAAACACCATATATTTT. As protein: CASSEAGAAGNTIYF.